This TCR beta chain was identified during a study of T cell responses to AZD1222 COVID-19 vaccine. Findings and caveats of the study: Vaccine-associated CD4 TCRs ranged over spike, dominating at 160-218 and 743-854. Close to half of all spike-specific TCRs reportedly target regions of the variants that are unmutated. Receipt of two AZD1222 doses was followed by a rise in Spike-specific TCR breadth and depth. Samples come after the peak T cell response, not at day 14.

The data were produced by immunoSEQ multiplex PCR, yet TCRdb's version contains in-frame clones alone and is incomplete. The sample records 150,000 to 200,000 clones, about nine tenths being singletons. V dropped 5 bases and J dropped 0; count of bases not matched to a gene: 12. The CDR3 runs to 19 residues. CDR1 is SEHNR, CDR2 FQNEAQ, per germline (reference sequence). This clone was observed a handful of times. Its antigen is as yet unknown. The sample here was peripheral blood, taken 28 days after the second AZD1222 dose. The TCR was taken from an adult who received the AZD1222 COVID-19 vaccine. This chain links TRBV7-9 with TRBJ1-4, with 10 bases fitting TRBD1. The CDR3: CASSPARDRGLATNEKLFF. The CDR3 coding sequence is TGTGCCAGCAGCCCCGCTCGGGACAGGGGCCTTGCAACTAATGAAAAACTGTTTTTT.